These T cell receptor beta chains were read from a single sample in a study of blood T cell repertoires in COVID-19. Generated by immunoSEQ multiplex PCR, the TCRdb table keeps only in-frame clones and is missing some. The table lists a few hundred thousand clones, more than 75% of them singletons. What was sequenced was peripheral blood. These receptors all stem from a man aged 60 to 69 who had recovered from COVID-19. Each CDR3 is given with its conserved first and last residue. A D gene is named only where the DNA matches it firmly. Size is omitted from some rows. Given values are once, few, many or a class for expanded clones.

j_gene	v_gene	len	d_gene	abundance	CDR3aa	CDR3nt
TRBJ1-1	TRBV24-1	12	NA	NA	CATSDFEGEAFF	TGTGCCACCAGTGATTTTGAGGGTGAAGCTTTCTTT
TRBJ2-2	TRBV5-1	15	NA	few	CASSLPRGNTGELFF	TGCGCCAGCAGCTTGCCCAGGGGGAACACCGGGGAGCTGTTTTTT
TRBJ1-1	TRBV19	15	NA	NA	CASSIDGGLLTEAFF	TGTGCCAGTAGTATAGATGGGGGGTTATTGACTGAAGCTTTCTTT
TRBJ1-3	TRBV19	16	TRBD1	once	CASRTPTGTSGNTIYF	TGTGCCAGTAGAACCCCGACAGGGACTTCTGGAAACACCATATATTTT
TRBJ1-2	TRBV29-1	12	NA	NA	CSGSQGSGGYTF	TGCAGCGGATCACAGGGTTCGGGTGGCTACACCTTC
TRBJ1-6	TRBV4-1	21	TRBD1	NA	CASSQDGPPDRSSSYNSPLHF	TGCGCCAGCAGCCAAGATGGCCCCCCGGACAGGTCGAGCTCCTATAATTCACCCCTCCACTTT
TRBJ1-4	TRBV7-9	15	TRBD1	once	CASSSLTGVGEKLFF	TGTGCCAGCAGCTCCCTGACAGGGGTTGGTGAAAAACTGTTTTTT
TRBJ2-5	TRBV5-1	16	TRBD2	NA	CASSLGPLADQETQYF	TGCGCCAGCAGCTTGGGCCCCCTAGCGGACCAAGAGACCCAGTACTTC
TRBJ2-7	TRBV9	13	NA	NA	CASSAGVSYEQYF	TGTGCCAGCAGCGCGGGAGTATCTTACGAGCAGTACTTC
TRBJ2-1	TRBV28	15	NA	NA	CASSSPGPGGHEQFF	TGTGCCAGCAGCTCACCGGGGCCGGGGGGCCATGAGCAGTTCTTC
TRBJ2-7	TRBV30	11	NA	once	CAWTGAYEQYF	TGTGCCTGGACAGGGGCCTACGAGCAGTACTTC
TRBJ1-2	TRBV7-9	14	NA	NA	CASSRDSEANGYTF	TGTGCCAGCAGCCGGGACTCTGAGGCAAATGGCTACACCTTC
TRBJ1-5	TRBV10-3	13	NA	NA	CATLDRLNQPQHF	TGTGCCACCTTAGACAGGCTCAATCAGCCCCAGCATTTT
TRBJ2-2	TRBV19	13	TRBD2	NA	CASSTGGPRELFF	TGTGCCAGTAGTACGGGGGGGCCGCGGGAGCTGTTTTTT
TRBJ1-1	TRBV4-3	15	NA	NA	CASSQEAARNTEAFF	TGCGCCAGCAGCCAAGAGGCCGCCCGGAACACTGAAGCTTTCTTT
TRBJ2-1	TRBV24-1	16	TRBD1	NA	CATSDRTGRTPNEQFF	TGTGCCACCAGTGACCGGACAGGGAGGACCCCCAATGAGCAGTTCTTC
TRBJ1-6	TRBV18	14	TRBD1	many	CASSLGTGGSPLHF	TGTGCCAGCTCATTGGGGACAGGGGGTTCACCCCTCCACTTT
TRBJ2-2	TRBV28	14	TRBD2	NA	CASDSGAGTGELFF	TGTGCCAGCGATAGCGGGGCGGGCACCGGGGAGCTGTTTTTT
TRBJ2-3	TRBV21-1	18	NA	NA	CASSKGVIRDSRTDTQYF	TGTGCCAGCAGCAAAGGTGTAATAAGGGACAGCCGCACAGATACGCAGTATTTT
TRBJ2-3	TRBV6-2/TRBV6-3	17	TRBD1	NA	CASSASMGQVEWDTQYF	TGTGCCAGCAGTGCCTCGATGGGACAGGTGGAATGGGATACGCAGTATTTT
TRBJ2-1	TRBV4-2	14	NA	once	CASSQLELYNEQFF	TGTGCCAGCAGCCAATTAGAGCTTTACAATGAGCAGTTCTTC
TRBJ1-2	TRBV19	13	NA	once	CASSKGGSYGYTF	TGTGCCAGTAGTAAAGGGGGAAGCTATGGCTACACCTTC
TRBJ1-6	TRBV6-5	13	NA	NA	CASRSNAGSPLHF	TGTGCCAGCAGGTCGAATGCGGGTTCACCCCTCCACTTT
TRBJ1-2	TRBV19	12	TRBD1	NA	CASRGTVYGYTF	TGTGCCAGTAGGGGGACAGTCTATGGCTACACCTTC
TRBJ2-7	TRBV19	17	TRBD2	NA	CASSPHLAGGPEYEQYF	TGTGCCAGTAGTCCCCACCTAGCGGGGGGGCCAGAATACGAGCAGTACTTC
TRBJ2-3	TRBV24-1	14	TRBD1	NA	CATRGQGGTDTQYF	TGTGCCACCAGGGGACAGGGCGGCACAGATACGCAGTATTTT
TRBJ2-7	TRBV19	16	TRBD1	NA	CASSTRQGARPYEQYF	TGTGCCAGTAGTACAAGACAGGGGGCACGTCCCTACGAGCAGTACTTC
TRBJ1-5	TRBV25-1	13	TRBD1	NA	CASSDRGNQPQHF	TGTGCCAGCAGCGACAGGGGGAATCAGCCCCAGCATTTT
TRBJ1-2	TRBV18	13	NA	NA	CASSPGSLGGYTF	TGTGCCAGCTCACCAGGCAGCCTCGGGGGCTACACCTTC
TRBJ1-1	TRBV19	13	NA	NA	CASSPGTTAEAFF	TGTGCCAGTAGCCCCGGGACTACTGCTGAAGCTTTCTTT
TRBJ2-7	TRBV3-1/TRBV3-2	15	TRBD2	NA	CASSQSLAGAYEQYF	TGTGCCAGCAGCCAATCACTAGCGGGCGCCTACGAGCAGTACTTC
TRBJ2-1	TRBV29-1	14	TRBD1	NA	CSVSRGRGYNEQFF	TGCAGCGTTTCCAGGGGGCGCGGGTACAATGAGCAGTTCTTC
TRBJ1-6	TRBV5-1	18	NA	NA	CASSRGGQGSSYNSPLHF	TGCGCCAGCAGCCGCGGGGGGCAGGGGAGCTCCTATAATTCACCCCTCCACTTT
TRBJ2-3	TRBV24-1	15	NA	NA	CATSDLSDNTDTQYF	TGTGCCACCAGTGATTTGTCCGACAACACAGATACGCAGTATTTT
TRBJ2-2	TRBV11-2	15	NA	NA	CASSSGTLNTGELFF	TGTGCCAGCAGCTCCGGGACTCTGAACACCGGGGAGCTGTTTTTT
TRBJ1-5	TRBV6-5	13	NA	NA	CASAGSYNQPQHF	TGTGCCAGCGCGGGGTCCTACAATCAGCCCCAGCATTTT
TRBJ1-2	TRBV27	15	NA	NA	CASSLSVPAVGGYTF	TGTGCCAGCAGTTTATCGGTCCCTGCCGTCGGTGGCTACACCTTC
TRBJ1-5	TRBV6-2/TRBV6-3	16	NA	NA	CASSYSTLTVHQPQHF	TGTGCCAGCAGTTACAGCACCTTAACCGTTCATCAGCCCCAGCATTTT
TRBJ2-1	TRBV28	15	NA	NA	CASSLHGGGLNEQFF	TGTGCCAGCAGCCTCCACGGTGGAGGTTTGAATGAGCAGTTCTTC
TRBJ2-7	TRBV12-3/TRBV12-4	11	NA	NA	CASSYRGEQYF	TGTGCCAGCAGCTACCGGGGCGAGCAGTACTTC
TRBJ1-2	TRBV5-1	13	NA	NA	CASSQGQRGGYTF	TGCGCCAGCAGCCAAGGACAGAGAGGAGGCTACACCTTC
TRBJ2-1	TRBV5-5	16	TRBD1	few	CASRILGTGSYNEQFF	TGTGCCAGCAGAATCTTAGGGACAGGATCGTACAATGAGCAGTTCTTC
TRBJ2-1	TRBV19	13	NA	NA	CASSGPPLNEQFF	TGTGCCAGCTCTGGGCCCCCCCTCAATGAGCAGTTCTTC
TRBJ1-2	TRBV7-2	17	TRBD1	NA	CASSLSGTGGALGGYTF	TGTGCCAGCAGCTTGTCCGGGACAGGGGGCGCTTTGGGCGGCTACACCTTC
TRBJ2-5	TRBV25-1	15	NA	once	CASSETKRAGPDQYF	TGTGCCAGCAGTGAGACTAAGCGGGCGGGCCCGGACCAGTACTTC
TRBJ1-4	TRBV5-4	16	TRBD1	NA	CASSNDLQGAGEKLFF	TGTGCCAGCAGCAACGACTTACAGGGGGCGGGGGAAAAACTGTTTTTT
TRBJ2-7	TRBV3-1/TRBV3-2	14	TRBD2	NA	CASQRTSGNYEQYF	TGTGCCAGCCAAAGGACTAGCGGGAACTACGAGCAGTACTTC
TRBJ1-1	TRBV2	13	NA	NA	CASSVERNTEAFF	TGTGCCAGCAGTGTGGAGAGAAACACTGAAGCTTTCTTT
TRBJ1-2	TRBV30	11	NA	NA	CAWSSGVGYTF	TGTGCCTGGAGTTCGGGGGTTGGCTACACCTTC
TRBJ2-1	TRBV7-2	16	TRBD2	NA	CASSLWRTSGYNEQFF	TGTGCCAGCAGCTTATGGAGGACTAGCGGCTACAATGAGCAGTTCTTC
TRBJ1-5	TRBV2	15	TRBD1	NA	CASSGTGGSNQPQHF	TGTGCCAGCAGTGGGACAGGGGGCTCGAATCAGCCCCAGCATTTT
TRBJ2-3	TRBV19	18	TRBD2	NA	CASSIIGVPAGSTDTQYF	TGTGCCAGTAGTATAATTGGGGTCCCAGCGGGGAGTACAGATACGCAGTATTTT
TRBJ2-7	TRBV9	13	NA	once	CASSTGSSYEQYF	TGTGCCAGCAGTACAGGCTCCTCCTACGAGCAGTACTTC
TRBJ2-7	TRBV14	17	TRBD2	NA	CASSQGVAGASRREQYF	TGTGCCAGCAGCCAAGGTGTAGCGGGAGCCAGCCGTCGCGAGCAGTACTTC
TRBJ2-7	TRBV27	18	NA	NA	CASITPGSGPPNSYEQYF	TGTGCCAGCATCACCCCAGGCAGCGGACCTCCCAACTCCTACGAGCAGTACTTC